A selection of T cell receptor beta chains follows, all from one sample in a study of T cell responses to AZD1222 COVID-19 vaccine. Sequenced by immunoSEQ multiplex PCR; TCRdb stores in-frame clones only, minus some. The table has about 94,000 clones, around 85% seen once. Material: peripheral blood, obtained 28 days after the second AZD1222 dose. The receptors derive from an adult who received the AZD1222 COVID-19 vaccine. Each CDR3 is given with its conserved first and last residue. The D gene is left open where the match is weak. Clone size is given for some rows only: seen once, a few or many times, or a class if the clone is expanded.

NA,TRBD2,TRBV27,TRBJ2-1,TGTGCCAGCAGTACCCCCCCGGGACTAGAGCAGTTCTTC,CASSTPPGLEQFF
once,TRBD2,TRBV19,TRBJ2-5,TGTGCCAGTAGTCGTGGGAGGGACGGCCAAGAGACCCAGTACTTC,CASSRGRDGQETQYF
NA,NA,TRBV6-4,TRBJ2-1,TGTGCCAGCAGTAGGGACTTCTACAATGAGCAGTTCTTC,CASSRDFYNEQFF
NA,NA,TRBV18,TRBJ1-1,TGTGCCAGCTCACAGAACAGGAACACTGAAGCTTTCTTT,CASSQNRNTEAFF
NA,TRBD2,TRBV7-9,TRBJ2-7,TGTGCCAGCAGCTTAGCAACTAGCGGGACCTACGAGCAGTACTTC,CASSLATSGTYEQYF
NA,NA,TRBV9,TRBJ2-3,TGTGCCAGCAGCGTAGTTGGGGTAAACACAGATACGCAGTATTTT,CASSVVGVNTDTQYF
NA,TRBD2,TRBV7-8,TRBJ2-7,TGTGCCAGCAGCTTAAGGGAGGGGAACTACGAGCAGTACTTC,CASSLREGNYEQYF
NA,NA,TRBV6-1,TRBJ2-7,TGTGCCAGCAGTGATTTTTTAACAGCCGAGCAGTACTTC,CASSDFLTAEQYF
once,TRBD2,TRBV2,TRBJ2-3,TGTGCCAGCAGCCGGACTAGAGTCACAGATACGCAGTATTTT,CASSRTRVTDTQYF
NA,NA,TRBV5-1,TRBJ2-5,TGCGCCAGCAGCTTCCTACAAGAGACCCAGTACTTC,CASSFLQETQYF
NA,TRBD1,TRBV2,TRBJ1-3,TGTGCCAGCAGGGACAGGGGAGCTGGAAACACCATATATTTT,CASRDRGAGNTIYF
NA,TRBD2,TRBV9,TRBJ2-1,TGTGCCAGCAGCGTAGATCCGGTGGCGGGAGGGCCCCAGTCTGAGCAGTTCTTC,CASSVDPVAGGPQSEQFF
NA,TRBD2,TRBV10-2,TRBJ2-1,TGCGCCAGCAGCGCACAAATCCGACTAGCGGGGGGCCGAGATGAGCAGTTCTTC,CASSAQIRLAGGRDEQFF
NA,NA,TRBV5-1,TRBJ1-1,TGCGCCAGCAGCTTGGTCGGTCCAACGGGACCGAACACTGAAGCTTTCTTT,CASSLVGPTGPNTEAFF
NA,NA,TRBV7-9,TRBJ2-1,TGTGCCAGCAGCTTTTTCAATGAGCAGTTCTTC,CASSFFNEQFF
few,NA,TRBV6-2/TRBV6-3,TRBJ2-1,TGTGCCAGCAGCAATCCGTGGAATGAGCAGTTCTTC,CASSNPWNEQFF
few,TRBD1,TRBV9,TRBJ2-7,TGTGCCAGCAGCGGAGGACAGGGTATGGGCTCCTACGAGCAGTACTTC,CASSGGQGMGSYEQYF
NA,NA,TRBV9,TRBJ1-1,TGTGCCAGCAGCCCCCGACTGGGGGAGGGGGACACTGAAGCTTTCTTT,CASSPRLGEGDTEAFF
NA,NA,TRBV28,TRBJ2-5,TGTGCCAGCAGCTCTCCTTTCCCGGGAACCCAGTACTTC,CASSSPFPGTQYF
NA,NA,TRBV5-1,TRBJ1-2,TGCGCCAGCAGCTTGGCAGGGAGCGATGGCTACACCTTC,CASSLAGSDGYTF
NA,TRBD1,TRBV25-1,TRBJ2-7,TGTGCCAGCAGTGATTTTGACAGGGGGCAAAGTGAGCAGTACTTC,CASSDFDRGQSEQYF
NA,NA,TRBV5-1,TRBJ2-1,TGCGCCAGCAGTCGGGAGAATGAGCAGTTCTTC,CASSRENEQFF
NA,NA,TRBV14,TRBJ2-5,TGTGCCAGCAGCCAAGAGTCTCAGGAAGAGACCCAGTACTTC,CASSQESQEETQYF
NA,TRBD2,TRBV7-2,TRBJ2-3,TGTGCCAGCAGCCCTTCAGCGGGAGGAGTGGCAGATACGCAGTATTTT,CASSPSAGGVADTQYF
NA,NA,TRBV7-8,TRBJ1-1,TGTGCCAGCAGCTCAGGGCCAGGGGAAGCTTTCTTT,CASSSGPGEAFF
once,NA,TRBV10-3,TRBJ2-5,TGTGCCATCAGACAGGGTGGGGAGACCCAGTACTTC,CAIRQGGETQYF
NA,NA,TRBV14,TRBJ2-1,TGTGCCAGCAGCCCCCTGAGCTCCTACAATGAGCAGTTCTTC,CASSPLSSYNEQFF
NA,TRBD2,TRBV7-6,TRBJ2-1,TGTGCCAGCAGCTCGGGACTAGCGGCCTACAATGAGCAGTTCTTC,CASSSGLAAYNEQFF
NA,NA,TRBV30,TRBJ2-7,TGTGCCTGGAGTGTACTCTACGAGCAGTACTTC,CAWSVLYEQYF
once,NA,TRBV4-1,TRBJ2-7,TGCGCCAGCAGCCCGGGTCTTGGGGGCAGAACCGAGCAGTACTTC,CASSPGLGGRTEQYF
NA,NA,TRBV6-4,TRBJ2-3,TGTGCCAGCAGCTTGGGAGATACGCAGTATTTT,CASSLGDTQYF
few,TRBD1,TRBV19,TRBJ1-1,TGTGCCAGTAGAGGAGGGGGCGGTATCTCTGAAGCTTTCTTT,CASRGGGGISEAFF
NA,TRBD2,TRBV6-2/TRBV6-3,TRBJ2-3,TGTGCCAGCAGTTTATATAGCGGGGTGGAAGATACGCAGTATTTT,CASSLYSGVEDTQYF
few,NA,TRBV7-3,TRBJ2-7,TGTGCCAGCAGCCAAAAGGGACACGAGCAGTACTTC,CASSQKGHEQYF
NA,TRBD2,TRBV9,TRBJ2-1,TGTGCCAGCAGCTCGGGGGCCCTAGCGGGAGGTCAACATGAGCAGTTCTTC,CASSSGALAGGQHEQFF
NA,NA,TRBV18,TRBJ1-3,TGTGCCAGCTCACCTGGACAGTTCTCTGGAAACACCATATATTTT,CASSPGQFSGNTIYF
NA,NA,TRBV19,TRBJ1-1,TGTGCCAGTACCCCTTGGGAGGCCACTGAAGCTTTCTTT,CASTPWEATEAFF
NA,NA,TRBV5-1,TRBJ2-1,TGCGCCAGCAGCTGGGGCTCGATCGGGGATGAGCAGTTCTTC,CASSWGSIGDEQFF
NA,NA,TRBV9,TRBJ2-3,TGTGCCAGCAGCCCCCGCCGGGCGGGCCCAGATACGCAGTATTTT,CASSPRRAGPDTQYF
NA,TRBD1,TRBV11-2,TRBJ1-3,TGTGCCAGCAGCTCCCGGGACAGGATAACCATATATTTT,CASSSRDRITIYF
NA,NA,TRBV5-1,TRBJ2-7,TGCGCCAGCGGAGTCGCAGACGAGCAGTACTTC,CASGVADEQYF
NA,NA,TRBV12-3/TRBV12-4,TRBJ1-1,TGTGCCAGCAGTCCCTGGATGCCCGCTGAAGCTTTCTTT,CASSPWMPAEAFF
NA,NA,TRBV2,TRBJ1-4,TGTGCCAGCAGCCAGACAGCTTATAATGAAAAACTGTTTTTT,CASSQTAYNEKLFF
NA,NA,TRBV19,TRBJ2-1,TGTGCCAGTAGTATAGATGCCCTGGGAGGCACCTCCTACAATGAGCAGTTCTTC,CASSIDALGGTSYNEQFF
once,NA,TRBV20-1,TRBJ2-7,TGCAGTGCTAGTGTAGATACGAACGACGAGCAGTACTTC,CSASVDTNDEQYF
NA,TRBD1,TRBV12-5,TRBJ2-5,TGTGCTAGTGGTTTGGTACTAGGGACAGGGGGCGCAGGAGAGACCCAGTACTTC,CASGLVLGTGGAGETQYF
once,TRBD1,TRBV5-5,TRBJ2-7,TGTGCCAGCAGCCCCCGGGACAGGGGAGGTTACGAGCAGTACTTC,CASSPRDRGGYEQYF
NA,TRBD1,TRBV3-1/TRBV3-2,TRBJ1-1,TGTGCCAGCAGCCTTTCGGACAGGGATACTGAAGCTTTCTTT,CASSLSDRDTEAFF
NA,NA,TRBV9,TRBJ1-2,TGTGCCAGCAGCCCGGGGCTCCTCTATGGCTACACCTTC,CASSPGLLYGYTF
NA,NA,TRBV2,TRBJ2-7,TGTGCCAGCAAGGCAGGGGGGAAGTACGAGCAGTACTTC,CASKAGGKYEQYF
NA,NA,TRBV18,TRBJ2-7,TGTGCCAGCTCACCCCCGGACGGCTACGAGCAGTACTTC,CASSPPDGYEQYF
NA,NA,TRBV15,TRBJ2-7,TGTGCCACCAGCAGAGATATGACAGACTACGAGCAGTACTTC,CATSRDMTDYEQYF